This T cell receptor beta chain is from a study of shared clonotypes between healthy human individuals. Study results and limitations: Generally, naive subsets (rather than memory subsets) showed larger estimated richness. Despite large depth, sorted-subset datasets appeared incompletely sequenced.

Germline loops: CDR1 SNHLY, CDR2 FYNNEI. This CDR3 spans 11 amino acids. V was cut by 6 bases and J by 5 bases, with 8 bases left in between. Data came from immunoSEQ multiplex PCR; TCRdb stores just in-frame clones and leaves some out. The data contain 2 million to 2.5 million clones, roughly 95% of them singletons. From CD4+ cells came CD45RA+ naive and CD45RA-negative memory subsets. This clone has only a few counts. The target antigen is unknown. The clonotype originates from a man between 18 and 35 years old in good health. The material sequenced was naive CD4+ T cells sorted from blood. Subset defined: CD45RA+ positively selected. V usage is TRBV2 and J usage is TRBJ2-7; D is unclear. The CDR3 DNA reads TGTGCCAGCAGGGTCCTAGACGAGCAGTACTTC. Residues: CASRVLDEQYF.